This T cell receptor beta chain was identified during a study of blood T cell repertoires in COVID-19 (dated by TCRdb to 2018 to 2020). The study in broad terms: Samples from collaborators originated in the United States, Italy and Spain and spanned both the acute and convalescent phases of COVID-19. The material from the prospective study consisted of cDNA or gDNA derived from T cells, B-cell-depleted T cells, or PBMCs. Subjects who had been exposed to COVID-19, were actively infected with it, or had recovered from it provided the deeply sampled blood TCRbeta repertoires that made up the dataset. The repertoires were made available in a free public database intended to serve as a resource for research on the immune response to SARS-CoV-2. The samples were drawn from the first 160 participants of the ongoing ImmuneRACE study and from 950 to 1,500 subjects provided by 6 global collaborators. Nearly every sample came with metadata listing a de-identified subject ID, COVID-19 status, age in years and sex. Where available, HLA class I and class II types were taken from metadata supplied by the sample provider and were not determined by assay-based typing. On the study overall, not on this receptor specifically: The quantity of clinical and demographic metadata differed by source and by participant and was supplied without curation.

TCRbeta CDR3 regions were amplified from genomic DNA by means of the immunoSEQ Assay, a bias-controlled multiplex PCR. Turning to the authors' computational methods: The number of nucleated cells in each sample was estimated from the amplification of reference gene primers within the assay. Sequence reads were collapsed and filtered to measure the absolute abundance of every unique TCRbeta CDR3 rearrangement. Productive Simpson clonality was computed per sample as the square root of Simpson's diversity index over productive rearrangements. Not all clones reach the TCRdb copy of this immuneACCESS table, which keeps in-frame sequences only. Checked studies attribute under half of the gap to unresolved V genes and leave the rest unexplained. V, J and clone size are taken as reported in that table, and D and trimming were inferred from the DNA itself. For this sample the table gives some 74,000 clones, of which approximately 80% were detected only once. The ten largest clones capture 40% to 50% of the sample.

This clone appeared once. Its antigen is not yet known. No much larger clonotype is one base removed from it; base qualities were not supplied. The collaborating institutions used their own protocols to collect whole blood in K2EDTA tubes. For TCRbeta analysis, collaborators shipped samples as frozen whole blood, isolated PBMCs, or DNA extracted from either of those sample types. The source is a man at least 80 years old with acute or convalescent COVID-19. Sequenced material: peripheral blood.

The CDR3 is CASSIAAGGAGEKLFF. At the DNA level, the sequence is TGTGCCAGTAGTATTGCCGCGGGAGGGGCCGGTGAAAAACTGTTTTTT. The sequence is built from TRBV19 and TRBJ1-4; the D gene is perhaps TRBD1, on 5 matching bases. V is cut by 3 bases and J by 7 bases, and the space between the germline ends is 18 bases. From the cysteine through the phenylalanine, the CDR3 covers 16 amino acids. CDR3 DNA only is kept here, 48 bases in frame from base 1. Per the germline V gene (reference sequence), LNHDA is the CDR1 and SQIVND is the CDR2.